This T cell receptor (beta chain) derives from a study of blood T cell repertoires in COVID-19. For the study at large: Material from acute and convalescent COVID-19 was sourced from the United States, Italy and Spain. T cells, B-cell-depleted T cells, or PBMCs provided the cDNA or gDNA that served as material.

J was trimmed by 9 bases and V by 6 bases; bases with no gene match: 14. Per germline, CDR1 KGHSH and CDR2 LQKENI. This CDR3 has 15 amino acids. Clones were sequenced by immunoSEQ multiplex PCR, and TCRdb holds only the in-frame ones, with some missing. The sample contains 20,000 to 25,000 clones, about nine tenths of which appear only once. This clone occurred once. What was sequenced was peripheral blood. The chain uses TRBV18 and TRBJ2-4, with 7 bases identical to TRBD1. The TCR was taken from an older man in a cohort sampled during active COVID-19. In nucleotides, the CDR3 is TGTGCCAGCTCTCCGGGACAGTGGGGGCCGGGCATTCAGTACTTC. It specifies CASSPGQWGPGIQYF. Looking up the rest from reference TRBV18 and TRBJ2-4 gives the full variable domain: NAGVMQNPRHLVRRRGQEARLRCSPMKGHSHVYWYRQLPEEGLKFMVYLQKENIIDESGMPKERFSAEFPKEGPSILRIQQVVRGDSAAYFCASSPGQWGPGIQYFGAGTRLSVL.